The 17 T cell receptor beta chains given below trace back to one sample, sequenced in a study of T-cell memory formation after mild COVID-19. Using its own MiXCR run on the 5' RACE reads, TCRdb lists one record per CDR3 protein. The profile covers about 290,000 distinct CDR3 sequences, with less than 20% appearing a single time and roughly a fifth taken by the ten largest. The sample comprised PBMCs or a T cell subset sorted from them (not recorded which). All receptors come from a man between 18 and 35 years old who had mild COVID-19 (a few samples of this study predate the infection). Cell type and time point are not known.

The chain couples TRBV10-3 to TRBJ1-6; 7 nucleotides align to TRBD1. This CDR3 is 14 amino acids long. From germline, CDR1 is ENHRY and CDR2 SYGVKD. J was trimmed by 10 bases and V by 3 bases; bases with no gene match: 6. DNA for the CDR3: TGTGCCATCAGTGAAGGGCAGGGGGGATCACCCCTCCACTTT. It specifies CAISEGQGGSPLHF.

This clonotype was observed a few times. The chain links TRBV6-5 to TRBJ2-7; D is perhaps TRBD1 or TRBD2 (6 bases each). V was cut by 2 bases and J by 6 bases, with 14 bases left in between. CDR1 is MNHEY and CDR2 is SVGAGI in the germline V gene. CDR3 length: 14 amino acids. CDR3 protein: CASSYEGGGFEQYF. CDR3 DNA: TGTGCCAGCAGTTACGAGGGGGGCGGGTTCGAGCAGTACTTC.

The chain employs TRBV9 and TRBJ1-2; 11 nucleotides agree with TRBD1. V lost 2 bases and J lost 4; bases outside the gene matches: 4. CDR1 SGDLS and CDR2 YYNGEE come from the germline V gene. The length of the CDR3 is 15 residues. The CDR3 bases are TGTGCCAGCAGCGTGCGGACAGGGGGCAGCTATGGCTACACCTTC. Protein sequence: CASSVRTGGSYGYTF.

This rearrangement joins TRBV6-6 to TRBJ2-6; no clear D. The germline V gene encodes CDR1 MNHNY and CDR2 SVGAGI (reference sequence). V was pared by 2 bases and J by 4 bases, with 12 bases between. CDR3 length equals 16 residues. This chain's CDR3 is CASSYPRTGGANVLTF. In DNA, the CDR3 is TGTGCCAGCAGTTACCCCAGAACTGGCGGGGCCAACGTCCTGACTTTC.

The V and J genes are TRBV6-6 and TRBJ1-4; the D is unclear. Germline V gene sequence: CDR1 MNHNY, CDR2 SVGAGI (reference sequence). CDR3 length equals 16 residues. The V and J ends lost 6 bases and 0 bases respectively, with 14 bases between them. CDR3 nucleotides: TGTGCCAGCAGCCGTGGGATGTGGGCAACTAATGAAAAACTGTTTTTT. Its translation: CASSRGMWATNEKLFF.

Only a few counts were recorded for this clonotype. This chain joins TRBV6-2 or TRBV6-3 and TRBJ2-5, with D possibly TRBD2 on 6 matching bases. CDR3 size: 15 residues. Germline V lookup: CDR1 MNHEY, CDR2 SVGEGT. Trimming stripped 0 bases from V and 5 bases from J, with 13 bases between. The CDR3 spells CASSYSGGRGETQYF. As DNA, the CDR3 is TGTGCCAGCAGTTACTCGGGGGGACGCGGGGAGACCCAGTACTTC.

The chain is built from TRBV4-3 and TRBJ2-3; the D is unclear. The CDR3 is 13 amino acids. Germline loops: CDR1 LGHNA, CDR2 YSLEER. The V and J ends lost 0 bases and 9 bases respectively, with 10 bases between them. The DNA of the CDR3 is TGCGCCAGCAGCCAAGAAAGACGGTGGACGCAGTATTTT. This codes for CASSQERRWTQYF.

CDR3 in amino acids: CASSQYLPLGTGNNSPLHF. CDR3 DNA: TGCGCCAGCAGCCAATACCTCCCCCTCGGGACAGGGAATAATTCACCCCTCCACTTT. The V and J genes are TRBV4-3 and TRBJ1-6, with 9 positions matching TRBD1. The CDR3 spans 19 residues. The J segment lost 5 bases and the V segment lost 2 bases, leaving 13 bases of the junction unmatched. Germline V gene lookup returns CDR1 LGHNA and CDR2 YSLEER.

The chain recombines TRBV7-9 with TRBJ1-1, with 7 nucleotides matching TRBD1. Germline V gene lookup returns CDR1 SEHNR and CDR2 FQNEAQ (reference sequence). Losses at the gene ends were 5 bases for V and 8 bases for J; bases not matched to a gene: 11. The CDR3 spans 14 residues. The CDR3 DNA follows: TGTGCCAGCAGCCGCCCTACGACAGGGCCCGAAGCTTTCTTT. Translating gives CASSRPTTGPEAFF.

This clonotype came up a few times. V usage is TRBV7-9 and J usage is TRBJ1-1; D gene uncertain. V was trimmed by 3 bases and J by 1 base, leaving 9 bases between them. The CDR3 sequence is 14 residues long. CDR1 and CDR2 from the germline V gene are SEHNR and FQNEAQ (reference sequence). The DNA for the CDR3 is TGTGCCAGCAGCTTTGAAGGAAAGAACACTGAAGCTTTCTTT. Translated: CASSFEGKNTEAFF.

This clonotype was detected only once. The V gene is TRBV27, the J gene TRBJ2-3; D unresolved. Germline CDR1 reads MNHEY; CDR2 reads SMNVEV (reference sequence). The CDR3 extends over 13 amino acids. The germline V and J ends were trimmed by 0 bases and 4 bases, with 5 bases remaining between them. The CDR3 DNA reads TGTGCCAGCAGTTTATCGCGCTCAGATACGCAGTATTTT. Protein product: CASSLSRSDTQYF.

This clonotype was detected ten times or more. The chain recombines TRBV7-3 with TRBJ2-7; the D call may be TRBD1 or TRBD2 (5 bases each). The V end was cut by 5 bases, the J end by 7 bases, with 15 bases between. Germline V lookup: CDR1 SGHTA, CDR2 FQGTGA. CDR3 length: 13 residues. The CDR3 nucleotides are TGTGCCAGCAGCGAGAACCGGGACGGGGAGCAGTACGTC. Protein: CASSENRDGEQYV.

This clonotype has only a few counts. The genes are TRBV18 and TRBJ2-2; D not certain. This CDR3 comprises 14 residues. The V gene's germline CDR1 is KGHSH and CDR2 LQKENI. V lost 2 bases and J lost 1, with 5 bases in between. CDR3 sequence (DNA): TGTGCCAGCTCACCAGTAGAGAACACCGGGGAGCTGTTTTTT. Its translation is CASSPVENTGELFF.

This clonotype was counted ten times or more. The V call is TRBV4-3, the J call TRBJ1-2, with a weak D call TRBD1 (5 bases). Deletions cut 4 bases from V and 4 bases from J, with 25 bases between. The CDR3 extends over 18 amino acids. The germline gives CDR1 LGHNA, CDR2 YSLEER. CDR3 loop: CASSPPPSQTKGLYGYTF. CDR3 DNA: TGCGCCAGCAGCCCCCCTCCGTCGCAGACCAAGGGACTCTATGGCTACACCTTC.

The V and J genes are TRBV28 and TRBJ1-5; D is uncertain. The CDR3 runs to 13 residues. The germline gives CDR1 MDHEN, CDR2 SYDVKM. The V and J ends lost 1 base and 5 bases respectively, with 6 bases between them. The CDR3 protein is CASSLLWDQPQHF. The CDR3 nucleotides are TGTGCCAGCAGTTTATTGTGGGATCAGCCCCAGCATTTT.

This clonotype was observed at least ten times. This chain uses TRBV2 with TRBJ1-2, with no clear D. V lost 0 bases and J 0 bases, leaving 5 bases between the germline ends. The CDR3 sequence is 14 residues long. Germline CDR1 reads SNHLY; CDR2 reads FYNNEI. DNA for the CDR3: TGTGCCAGCAGTGAAGCCCCAGCTAACTATGGCTACACCTTC. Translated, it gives CASSEAPANYGYTF.

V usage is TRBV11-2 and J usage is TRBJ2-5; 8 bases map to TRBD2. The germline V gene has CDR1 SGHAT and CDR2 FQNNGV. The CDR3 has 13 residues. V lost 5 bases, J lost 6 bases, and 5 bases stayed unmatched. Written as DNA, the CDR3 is TGTGCCAGCAGCCCCCCGGGGGGGAAGACCCAGTACTTC. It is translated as CASSPPGGKTQYF.